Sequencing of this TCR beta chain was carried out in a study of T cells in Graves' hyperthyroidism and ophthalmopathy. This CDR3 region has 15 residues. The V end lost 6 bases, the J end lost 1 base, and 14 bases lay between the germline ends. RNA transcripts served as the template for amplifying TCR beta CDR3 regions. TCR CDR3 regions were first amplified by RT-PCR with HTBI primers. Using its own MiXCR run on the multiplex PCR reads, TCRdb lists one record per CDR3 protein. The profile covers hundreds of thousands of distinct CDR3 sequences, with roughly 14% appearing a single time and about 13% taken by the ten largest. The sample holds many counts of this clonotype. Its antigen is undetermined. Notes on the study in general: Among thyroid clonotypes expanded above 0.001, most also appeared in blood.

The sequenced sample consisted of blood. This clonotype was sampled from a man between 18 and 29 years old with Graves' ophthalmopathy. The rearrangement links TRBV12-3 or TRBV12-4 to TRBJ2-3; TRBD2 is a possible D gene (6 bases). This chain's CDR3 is CASRVAEAGTDTQYF. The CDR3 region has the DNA TGTGCCAGCAGGGTAGCGGAGGCCGGCACAGATACGCAGTATTTT.